This T cell receptor beta chain originates from a study of CD8+ T cells in alopecia areata. The wider study: A 6-month off-drug phase came after tofacitinib, which had lasted 6 to 18 months.

Unmatched junction bases numbered 9, after V lost 4 bases and J lost 2 bases. Germline CDR1 MGHRA, CDR2 YSYEKL. This CDR3 contains 16 residues. Study-level results: Scalp lesions, especially in alopecia totalis/universalis, had higher clonality than normal scalp.

This clone was counted a few times. Its antigen is not known. It was from alopecia areata patients that lesional scalp punch biopsies and peripheral blood were collected. Once RNA had been extracted, it was reverse transcribed into cDNA to act as the sequencing template. Repertoires were generated with immunoSEQ multiplex PCR, while TCRdb's copy carries only in-frame clones and drops some. In the table there are about 170,000 clones, just over 65% of which are singletons. The material was CD8+ T cells sorted from blood, obtained at week 0. This chain connects TRBV4-1 to TRBJ2-3; the match to TRBD2 covers 7 bases. This sequence originates from a human donor with alopecia areata. The CDR3, as DNA: TGCGCCAGCAGCCTCGGAGCGGGGATCAACACAGATACGCAGTATTTT. This sequence encodes CASSLGAGINTDTQYF.